This TCR beta chain was obtained from a study of T-cell memory formation after mild COVID-19 (TCRdb year 2021). With respect to the entire study: Most TCR sequence clusters were specific to one of the two donors. In a couple of donors, T-cell clones that expanded and contracted after mild COVID-19 were followed by sequencing TCRalpha and TCRbeta repertoires longitudinally. Two young, previously healthy adult volunteers made up the cohort, one male and one female. Summary of the overall study and its limitations: Some responding clones were detected in pre-infection memory, which suggested that pre-existing cross-reactive memory T cells had joined the SARS-CoV-2 response. The study included only a couple of mild cases, and larger cohorts that include severe cases with pre-infection samples were judged to be necessary. Contracting CD4+ clones turned up mainly in the CM and EM memory subsets, whereas EMRA was where CD8+ clones were enriched. The second-wave clones that peaked on day 37 were not confirmed to be SARS-CoV-2 specific. Clones that contracted from day 15 to 85 showed balanced CD4/CD8 phenotypes, whereas a second wave of clones that expanded from day 15 to 37 leaned towards CD4+.

Ficoll-Paque density gradient centrifugation was the method used to isolate PBMCs. As encoded in the germline V gene, CDR1 is MNHEY while CDR2 is SVGEGT. The germline ends are 6 bases apart after V is trimmed by 5 bases and J by 5 bases. The CDR3 spans 11 residues, from the cysteine through the phenylalanine. Only the CDR3 part of the read is kept: 33 bases, read in frame from the first base. In its sample, this clonotype was seen a few times. Its cognate antigen has yet to be identified. The input lacks base qualities; no much larger clone sits a single base away. The sequencer was an Illumina NovaSeq 6000. Using 5'RACE with constant-segment primers, TCRalpha and TCRbeta cDNA libraries were constructed, with sample barcodes and unique molecular identifiers added in the process. Trizol reagent was used to extract RNA from every sample. The libraries were amplified in two PCR steps, and the second step added a second sample barcode and Illumina TruSeq adapters. Sequencing of libraries was performed on an Illumina NovaSeq with 2 x 150 bp paired-end reads. The authors' pipeline ran thus. Demultiplexing of reads and collapsing into UMI-guided consensus sequences were performed with migec v1.2.7. Using mixcr v2.1.11, the UMI consensuses were aligned to TRA and TRB V and J templates and assembled into clonotypes. A clonotype was counted as expanded or contracted only if both edgeR and NoisET called the change significant, with noise models trained on biological replicates. edgeR calls used a false discovery rate-adjusted p below 0.01 and a log2 fold-change threshold of 1. As an exploratory analysis of dynamics, PCA with hierarchical clustering was applied to max-normalized trajectories of the 1000 most abundant clonotypes. Separately sequenced CD4+ and CD8+ repertoires were used to assign a CD4 or CD8 phenotype to each responding clone. Starting from the raw public reads, TCRdb applied fastp trimming at Q25, assembled clones with MiXCR and retained in-frame beta chains. Rows are unified per CDR3 protein, each entry keeping the most common DNA and genes. TCRdb's processing, not the study's, gives the V and J calls here. The sample profile shows around 300,000 distinct CDR3 sequences; less than 20% of them were found once. The ten largest clones add up to approximately 21% of the sample.

This chain is built from TRBV6-2 or TRBV6-3 and TRBJ2-5, with no confident D gene call. This TCR was sampled from a young man who had mild COVID-19 (a few samples of this study predate the infection). The sample titles of this study are shuffled in the database, so cell type and time point are left out; the donor was told from shared clones. The specimen sequenced was PBMCs or a T cell subset sorted from them (not recorded which). The CDR3 protein sequence reads: CASSGPETQYF. The nucleotides read TGTGCCAGCAGTGGCCCGGAGACCCAGTACTTC.